The entry that follows covers one TCR beta chain sequence. This clonotype was seen a handful of times. Its antigen is currently not known. Base-call qualities are not available, and no considerably larger clone is one nucleotide away. The method was RT-PCR. Sequencing was carried out with a NextSeq 550. TCRdb applied fastp at Q25 and MiXCR to the public reads, then kept only in-frame beta chains. Here each entry gathers all rows of one CDR3 protein and keeps the most common genes and DNA. The sample contains roughly 940,000 distinct CDR3 sequences, approximately 18% of them found a single time. The top ten constitute roughly 6.4% of the sample. The data originate from a study of patients and donors after allogeneic stem cell transplantation (dated by TCRdb to the early 2020s). The CDR3 numbers 16 residues from cysteine through phenylalanine. Of all the DNA, just the CDR3 is kept, 48 bases in frame from base 1. CDR1 and CDR2 are drawn from the germline V gene: KGHDR, SFDVKD. Trimming removed 3 bases from V and 6 bases from J; the gene matches leave 7 bases unexplained.

This TCR was recovered from a human donor who was either an allogeneic HSCT recipient or a stem cell or donor lymphocyte infusion donor (not recorded which). It is not recorded whose cells these are; they may come from a transplant donor. Input material: blood, either unsorted or a sorted T cell fraction (not recorded which). The chain links TRBV24-1 with TRBJ1-5; 10 bases in between match TRBD1. The CDR3 protein is CATSDRDRGITQPQHF. The nucleotide sequence reads as follows: TGTGCCACCAGTGATCGGGACAGGGGCATCACTCAGCCCCAGCATTTT.